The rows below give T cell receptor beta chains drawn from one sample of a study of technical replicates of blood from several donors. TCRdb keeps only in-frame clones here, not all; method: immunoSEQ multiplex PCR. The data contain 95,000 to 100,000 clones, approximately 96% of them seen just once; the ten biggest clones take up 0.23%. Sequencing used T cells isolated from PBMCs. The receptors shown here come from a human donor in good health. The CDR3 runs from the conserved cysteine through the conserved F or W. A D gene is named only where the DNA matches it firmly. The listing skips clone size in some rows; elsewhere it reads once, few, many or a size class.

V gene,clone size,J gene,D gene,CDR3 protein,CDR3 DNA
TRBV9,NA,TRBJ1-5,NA,CASSVIGRNRQPQHF,TGTGCCAGCAGCGTCATCGGGAGAAACCGACAGCCCCAGCATTTT
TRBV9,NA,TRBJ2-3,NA,CASSGGVSSTDTQYF,TGTGCCAGCAGCGGAGGCGTTTCTAGCACAGATACGCAGTATTTT
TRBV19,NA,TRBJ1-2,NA,CASSIEAGLWTIGYTF,TGTGCCAGTAGTATAGAGGCAGGCCTATGGACTATTGGCTACACCTTC
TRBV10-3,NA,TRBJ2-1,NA,CAISENTNEQFF,TGTGCCATCAGTGAGAACACCAATGAGCAGTTCTTC
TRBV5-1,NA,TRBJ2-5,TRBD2,CASSLRGGLAGIRQETQYF,TGCGCCAGCAGCTTGCGGGGAGGACTAGCGGGGATTCGTCAAGAGACCCAGTACTTC
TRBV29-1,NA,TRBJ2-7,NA,CSVLGGNYEQYF,TGCAGCGTTCTGGGAGGCAACTACGAGCAGTACTTC
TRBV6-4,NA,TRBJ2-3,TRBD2,CASRGPSGGLGGTDTQYF,TGTGCCAGCAGGGGGCCTAGCGGGGGGCTAGGGGGAACAGATACGCAGTATTTT
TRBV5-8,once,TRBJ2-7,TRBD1,CASSLWGTVLYEQYF,TGTGCCAGCAGCTTGTGGGGGACAGTATTGTACGAGCAGTACTTC
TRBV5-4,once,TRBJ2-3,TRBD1,CASSPWTGLSTDTQYF,TGTGCCAGCAGCCCCTGGACAGGACTTTCCACAGATACGCAGTATTTT
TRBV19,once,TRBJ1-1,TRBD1,CASSIQGDTEAFF,TGTGCCAGTAGTATCCAGGGGGACACTGAAGCTTTCTTT